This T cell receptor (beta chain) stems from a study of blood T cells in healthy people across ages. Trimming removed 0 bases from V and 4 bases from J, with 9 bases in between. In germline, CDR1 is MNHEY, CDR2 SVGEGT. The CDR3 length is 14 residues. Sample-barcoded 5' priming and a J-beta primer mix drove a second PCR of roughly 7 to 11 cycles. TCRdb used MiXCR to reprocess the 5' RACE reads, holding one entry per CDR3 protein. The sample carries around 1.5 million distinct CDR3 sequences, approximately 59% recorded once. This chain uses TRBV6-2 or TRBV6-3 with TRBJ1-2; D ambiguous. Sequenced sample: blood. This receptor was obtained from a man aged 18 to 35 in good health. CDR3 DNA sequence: TGTGCCAGCAGTTACTCAGGCAGCCTCTATGGCTACACCTTC. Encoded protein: CASSYSGSLYGYTF.